The clone carrying this TCR beta chain came up a few times. The antigen remains unidentified. The entry originates in a study of T cell repertoires in cytomegalovirus infection. The CDR3 is made up of 15 amino acids. V was clipped by 7 bases and J by 5 bases; unmatched bases: 10. CDR1 LNHDA and CDR2 SQIVND come from the germline V gene (reference sequence). TCRdb reprocessed the reads with MiXCR, giving one entry per CDR3 protein. The table has 600,000 to 700,000 distinct CDR3 sequences, approximately 33% seen once. This chain connects TRBV19 to TRBJ2-5, with 10 bases fitting TRBD1. The sequences come from cultured PBMCs, collected from culture after CMV antigen stimulation. This TCR came from a human donor in good health (CMV status not recorded). Some clones in this sample may be carry-over from other donors' samples. The CDR3 coding sequence is TGTGCCAGTACCGCGACAGGGGGCAGGTGGGAGACCCAGTACTTC. This codes for CASTATGGRWETQYF.